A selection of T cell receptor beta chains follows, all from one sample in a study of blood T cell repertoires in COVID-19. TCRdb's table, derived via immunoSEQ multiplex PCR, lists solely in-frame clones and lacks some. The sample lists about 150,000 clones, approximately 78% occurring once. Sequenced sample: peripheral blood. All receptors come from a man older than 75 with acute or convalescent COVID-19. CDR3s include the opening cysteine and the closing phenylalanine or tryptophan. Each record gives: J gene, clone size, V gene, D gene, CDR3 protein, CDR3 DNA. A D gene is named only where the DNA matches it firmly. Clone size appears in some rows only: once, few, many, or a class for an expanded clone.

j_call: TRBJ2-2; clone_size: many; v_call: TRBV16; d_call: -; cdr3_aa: CASSQQRGTGELFF; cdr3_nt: TGTGCCAGCAGCCAACAAAGGGGGACCGGGGAGCTGTTTTTT
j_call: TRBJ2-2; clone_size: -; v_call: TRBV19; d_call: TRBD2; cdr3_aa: CASSMPGGATTGELFF; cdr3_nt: TGTGCCAGTAGTATGCCGGGGGGGGCGACCACCGGGGAGCTGTTTTTT
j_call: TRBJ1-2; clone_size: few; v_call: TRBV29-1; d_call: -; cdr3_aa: CSVPGQPYGYTF; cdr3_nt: TGCAGCGTTCCGGGACAACCCTATGGCTACACCTTC
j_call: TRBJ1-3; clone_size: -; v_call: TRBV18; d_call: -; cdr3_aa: CASSPGGVSGNTIYF; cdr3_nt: TGTGCCAGCTCACCGGGAGGGGTCTCTGGAAACACCATATATTTT
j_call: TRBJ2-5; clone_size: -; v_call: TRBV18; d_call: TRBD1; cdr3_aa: CASSPRGETQYF; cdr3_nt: TGTGCCAGCTCACCCAGGGGGGAGACCCAGTACTTC
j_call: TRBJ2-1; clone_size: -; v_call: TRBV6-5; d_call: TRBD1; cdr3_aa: CASSWRQGGDNEQFF; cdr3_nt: TGTGCCAGCAGTTGGCGACAGGGTGGAGACAATGAGCAGTTCTTC
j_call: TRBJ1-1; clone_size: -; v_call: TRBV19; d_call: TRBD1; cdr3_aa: CASSIGQGGTEAFF; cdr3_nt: TGTGCCAGTAGTATAGGGCAGGGGGGCACTGAAGCTTTCTTT
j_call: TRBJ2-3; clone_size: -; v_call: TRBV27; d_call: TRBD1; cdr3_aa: CASRDRGSLTDTQYF; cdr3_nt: TGTGCCAGCAGGGACAGGGGGTCTCTCACAGATACGCAGTATTTT
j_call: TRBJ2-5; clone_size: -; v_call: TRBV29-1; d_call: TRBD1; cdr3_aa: CSVGQGQETQYF; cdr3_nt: TGCAGCGTTGGACAGGGACAAGAGACCCAGTACTTC
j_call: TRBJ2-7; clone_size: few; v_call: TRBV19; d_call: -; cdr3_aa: CASSSSYEQYF; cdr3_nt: TGTGCCAGTAGTTCCTCGTACGAGCAGTACTTC
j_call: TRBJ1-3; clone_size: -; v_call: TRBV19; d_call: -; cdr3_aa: CASSIKQGAGGNTIYF; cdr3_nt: TGTGCCAGTAGTATTAAACAGGGAGCGGGAGGAAACACCATATATTTT
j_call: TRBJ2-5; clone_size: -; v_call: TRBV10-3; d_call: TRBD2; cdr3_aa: CAISEPLAGAETQYF; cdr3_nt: TGTGCCATCAGTGAACCTCTAGCGGGGGCAGAGACCCAGTACTTC
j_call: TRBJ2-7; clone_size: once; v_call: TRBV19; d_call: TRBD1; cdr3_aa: CASSTGQGEQYF; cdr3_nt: TGTGCCAGTAGTACGGGACAGGGAGAGCAGTACTTC
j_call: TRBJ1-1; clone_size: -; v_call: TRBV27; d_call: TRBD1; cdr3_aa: CASSLYGTGGAGTEAFF; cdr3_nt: TGTGCCAGCAGTTTATATGGGACAGGGGGCGCCGGCACTGAAGCTTTCTTT
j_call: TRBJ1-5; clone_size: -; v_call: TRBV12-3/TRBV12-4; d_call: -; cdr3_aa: CASSFGGPQHF; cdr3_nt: TGTGCCAGCAGTTTCGGGGGGCCCCAGCATTTT
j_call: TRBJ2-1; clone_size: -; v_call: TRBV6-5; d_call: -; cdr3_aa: CASSYLGGEQFF; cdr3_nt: TGTGCCAGCAGTTACTTGGGGGGTGAGCAGTTCTTC
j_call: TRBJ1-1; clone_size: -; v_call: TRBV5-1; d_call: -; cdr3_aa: CASTLGGDLNTEAFF; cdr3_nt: TGCGCCAGCACCTTGGGCGGAGATTTGAACACTGAAGCTTTCTTT
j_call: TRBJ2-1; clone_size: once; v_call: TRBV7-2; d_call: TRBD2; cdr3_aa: CASTFGEGEQFF; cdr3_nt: TGTGCCAGCACCTTCGGGGAGGGAGAGCAGTTCTTC
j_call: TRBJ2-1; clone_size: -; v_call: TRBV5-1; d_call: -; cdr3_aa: CASSKLGGASSSYNEQFF; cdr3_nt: TGCGCCAGCAGCAAGCTTGGGGGGGCCTCAAGCTCCTACAATGAGCAGTTCTTC
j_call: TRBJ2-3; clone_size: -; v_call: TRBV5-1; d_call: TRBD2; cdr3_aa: CASSLLAGGPGDTQYF; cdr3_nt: TGCGCCAGCAGCTTACTAGCGGGGGGGCCTGGAGATACGCAGTATTTT
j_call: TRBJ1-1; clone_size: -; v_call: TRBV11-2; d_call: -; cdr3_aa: CASSLRLNTEAFF; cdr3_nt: TGTGCCAGCAGCTTACGGTTGAACACTGAAGCTTTCTTT
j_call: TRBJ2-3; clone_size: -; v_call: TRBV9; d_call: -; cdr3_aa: CASSYGGFSTDTQYF; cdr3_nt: TGTGCCAGCAGCTATGGGGGGTTTAGCACAGATACGCAGTATTTT
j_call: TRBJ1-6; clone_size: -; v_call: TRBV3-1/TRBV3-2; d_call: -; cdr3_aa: CASSQDPAGYSPLHF; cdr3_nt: TGTGCCAGCAGCCAAGATCCGGCGGGGTATTCACCCCTCCACTTT
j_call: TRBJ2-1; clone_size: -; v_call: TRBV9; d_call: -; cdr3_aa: CASSVGLYYNEQFF; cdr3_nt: TGTGCCAGCAGCGTAGGTCTCTATTACAATGAGCAGTTCTTC
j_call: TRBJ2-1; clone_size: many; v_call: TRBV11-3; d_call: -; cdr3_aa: CASSLPRVRIEQFF; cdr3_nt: TGTGCCAGCAGCTTACCACGGGTCAGAATTGAGCAGTTCTTC
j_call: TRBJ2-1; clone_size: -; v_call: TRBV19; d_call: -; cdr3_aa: CASGVAGTINNEQFF; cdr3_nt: TGTGCCAGTGGAGTGGCCGGGACAATAAACAATGAGCAGTTCTTC
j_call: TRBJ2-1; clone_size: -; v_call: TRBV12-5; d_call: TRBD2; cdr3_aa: CASGLTSGGAGNEQFF; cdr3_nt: TGTGCTAGTGGTTTGACTAGCGGGGGGGCTGGCAATGAGCAGTTCTTC
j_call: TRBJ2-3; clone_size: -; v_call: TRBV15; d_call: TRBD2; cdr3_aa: CATSRGTRGLAGGRDTQYF; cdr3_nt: TGTGCCACCAGCAGAGGCACAAGGGGACTAGCGGGGGGGCGAGATACGCAGTATTTT
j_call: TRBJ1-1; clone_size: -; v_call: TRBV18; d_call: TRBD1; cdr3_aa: CASSPRVVDRGETEAFF; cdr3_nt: TGTGCCAGCTCACCACGAGTGGTCGACAGGGGTGAAACTGAAGCTTTCTTT
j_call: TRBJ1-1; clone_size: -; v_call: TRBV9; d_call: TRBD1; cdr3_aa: CASSATGRTEAFF; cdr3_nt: TGTGCCAGCAGCGCGACAGGGAGGACTGAAGCTTTCTTT
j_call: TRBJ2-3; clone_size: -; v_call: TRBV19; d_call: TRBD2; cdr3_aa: CASSVTGLAGVAASTDTQYF; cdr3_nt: TGTGCCAGTAGTGTAACGGGACTAGCGGGGGTGGCTGCTAGCACAGATACGCAGTATTTT
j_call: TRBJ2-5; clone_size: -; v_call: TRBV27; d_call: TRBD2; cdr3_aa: CASSLLPGLAKETQYF; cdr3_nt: TGTGCCAGCAGTTTATTACCGGGACTAGCGAAAGAGACCCAGTACTTC
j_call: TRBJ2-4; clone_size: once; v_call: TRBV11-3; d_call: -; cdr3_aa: CASSLGGAAKNIQYF; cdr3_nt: TGTGCCAGCAGCTTGGGCGGGGCGGCCAAAAACATTCAGTACTTC
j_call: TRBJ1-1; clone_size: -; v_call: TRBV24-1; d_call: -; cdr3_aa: CAVAGDTDTEAFF; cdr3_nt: TGTGCCGTTGCGGGGGATACGGACACTGAAGCTTTCTTT
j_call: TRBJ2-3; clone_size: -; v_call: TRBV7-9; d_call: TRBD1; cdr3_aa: CASSFTGVADTQYF; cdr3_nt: TGTGCCAGCAGCTTCACAGGGGTCGCAGATACGCAGTATTTT
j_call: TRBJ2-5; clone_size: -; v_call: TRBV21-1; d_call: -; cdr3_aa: CASTPSGVSGDQETQYF; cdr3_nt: TGTGCCAGCACCCCGAGTGGAGTGAGCGGGGACCAAGAGACCCAGTACTTC
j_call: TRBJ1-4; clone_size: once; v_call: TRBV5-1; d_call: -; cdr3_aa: CASSTARLGPGEKLFF; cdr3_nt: TGCGCCAGCAGCACCGCGCGACTAGGGCCCGGTGAAAAACTGTTTTTT
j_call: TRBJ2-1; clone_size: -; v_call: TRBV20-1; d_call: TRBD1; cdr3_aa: CSASGDRAQGVYNEQFF; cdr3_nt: TGCAGTGCTAGTGGAGACAGGGCCCAGGGGGTATACAATGAGCAGTTCTTC
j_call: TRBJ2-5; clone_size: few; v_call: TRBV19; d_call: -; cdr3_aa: CASSMEGETQYF; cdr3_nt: TGTGCCAGTAGTATGGAGGGAGAGACCCAGTACTTC
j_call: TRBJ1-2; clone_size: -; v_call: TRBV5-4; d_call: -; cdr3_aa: CASTGGGRASGYTF; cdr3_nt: TGTGCCAGCACCGGCGGGGGCAGGGCGTCTGGCTACACCTTC
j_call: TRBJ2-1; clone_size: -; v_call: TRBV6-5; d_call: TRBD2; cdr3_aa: CASSYSPGLQYNEQFF; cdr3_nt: TGTGCCAGCAGTTACTCCCCGGGACTACAGTACAATGAGCAGTTCTTC
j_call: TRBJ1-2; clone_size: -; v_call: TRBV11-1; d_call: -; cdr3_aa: CASSDRPHYGYTF; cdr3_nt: TGTGCCAGCAGCGACAGGCCCCACTATGGCTACACCTTC